One and the same sample provided the 11 T cell receptor beta chains below, sequenced in a study of blood T cells in healthy people across ages. The authors ran a second PCR of 7 to 11 cycles using a sample-barcoded 5' primer and a J-beta primer mix. TCRdb used MiXCR to reprocess the 5' RACE reads, holding one entry per CDR3 protein. The sample shows about 930,000 distinct CDR3 sequences, just under 30% of them seen only once. This sample also appeared in a second study, on T cells of mothers and their children.

Source material: blood. The origin of the receptors is a woman between 35 and 50 years old in good health.

This clonotype was observed a few times. The chain carries TRBV28 and TRBJ1-2; 8 bases agree with TRBD1. Germline CDR1 reads MDHEN; CDR2 reads SYDVKM. V trimming: 6 bases; J trimming: 13 bases; junction bases outside the gene matches: 7. The CDR3 has 11 amino acids. CDR3 residues: CASSLTGETTF. In nucleotides, the CDR3 is TGTGCCAGCAGCTTGACAGGGGAGACCACCTTC.

The J gene is TRBJ2-5, the V gene TRBV6-5, with D possibly being TRBD2 (5 bases). The CDR3 extends over 15 amino acids. CDR1 and CDR2 from the germline V gene are MNHEY and SVGAGI. V was pared by 5 bases and J by 4 bases, with 17 bases between. The CDR3: CASSGRKAAGETQYF. Here the CDR3 DNA reads TGTGCCAGCAGTGGGCGGAAAGCGGCGGGAGAGACCCAGTACTTC.

The chain has TRBV20-1 and TRBJ2-3; the D gene is possibly TRBD1 (5 bases). CDR3 size: 14 residues. Germline values: CDR1 DFQATT, CDR2 SNEGSKA (reference sequence). Trimming pared 1 base from V and 1 base from J, leaving 9 bases between. This CDR3 reads CSARGDRGTDTQYF. The CDR3 nucleotides read TGCAGTGCTAGAGGAGACAGAGGCACAGATACGCAGTATTTT.

This clonotype was seen at least ten times. V gene TRBV18 combines with J gene TRBJ2-1, with D perhaps TRBD2 (6 bases). Trimming removed 11 bases at V and 4 bases at J, with 21 bases between. CDR3 length equals 15 residues. Germline CDR1 KGHSH, CDR2 LQKENI. CDR3 DNA: TGTGCCTCCACGCCGGGCGGGGCGGGATACAATGAGCAGTTCTTC. It yields the protein CASTPGGAGYNEQFF.

The V gene is TRBV7-2, the J gene TRBJ2-7; 8 nucleotides match TRBD1. V lost 5 bases to trimming and J lost 3 bases; unmatched junction nucleotides: 6. The CDR3 covers 14 residues. Germline CDR1 and CDR2: SGHTA and FQGNSA. The CDR3 region has the DNA TGTGCCAGCAGCATCCGGGACAGGATCTACGAGCAGTACTTC. It codes for CASSIRDRIYEQYF.

This chain uses TRBV14 with TRBJ2-5; maybe TRBD1 (6 bases). V gave up 3 bases and J gave up 1 base, with 15 bases separating them. The germline gives CDR1 SGHDN, CDR2 FVKESK. This CDR3 is built from 16 residues. Here the CDR3 DNA reads TGTGCCAGCAGCCATGTCCAGGACAGAAGCCAAGAGACCCAGTACTTC. Its protein is CASSHVQDRSQETQYF. The whole variable domain, remainder taken from reference TRBV14 and TRBJ2-5, is EAGVTQFPSHSVIEKGQTVTLRCDPISGHDNLYWYRRVMGKEIKFLLHFVKESKQDESGMPNNRFLAERTGGTYSTLKVQPAELEDSGVYFCASSHVQDRSQETQYFGPGTRLLVL.

Details on this clonotype: With a much larger clone just one base away, this may be a read error. The genes are TRBV12-3 or TRBV12-4 and TRBJ2-2; D might be TRBD2 (6 bases). CDR3 length: 16 amino acids. V was trimmed by 6 bases and J by 0 bases, leaving 14 bases between them. This CDR3 is CASRRRRTTNTGELFF. CDR3 bases: TGTGCCAGCAGGCGACGACGGACTACGAACACCGGGGAGCTGTTTTTT.

The chain is built from TRBV12-3 or TRBV12-4 and TRBJ1-4; TRBD1 is a possible D gene (5 bases). Trimming stripped 3 bases from V and 3 bases from J, with 11 bases between. The CDR3 totals 15 residues. CDR3 residues: CASSLAGRANEKLFF. CDR3 DNA sequence: TGTGCCAGCAGTTTGGCAGGGCGGGCTAATGAAAAACTGTTTTTT.

This chain uses TRBV29-1 with TRBJ1-1; possibly TRBD1 for D (5 bases). This CDR3 has 12 residues. V lost 4 bases, J lost 6 bases, and 12 bases lay in between. Germline CDR1 reads SQVTM; CDR2 reads ANQGSEA. CDR3 bases: TGCAGCGTTGTTGAGGGGTCCGCTGAAGCTTTCTTT. Translation: CSVVEGSAEAFF.

The chain joins TRBV20-1 to TRBJ2-2; 9 bases line up with TRBD2. Germline trimming cut 1 base from V and 0 bases from J; bases unmatched to any gene: 6. Germline CDR1 and CDR2: DFQATT and SNEGSKA (reference sequence). The CDR3 runs to 17 residues. In DNA, the CDR3 is TGCAGTGCTAGAGTCCCCAGCGGGGGGCCGAACACCGGGGAGCTGTTTTTT. This translates into CSARVPSGGPNTGELFF.

This clonotype has only a few counts. This rearrangement joins TRBV12-3 or TRBV12-4 to TRBJ1-6, with D unclear. V was clipped by 3 bases and J by 7 bases, with 10 bases between them. The CDR3 runs 14 residues. The CDR3 spells CASSLRTPNSPLHF. The CDR3 region has the DNA TGTGCCAGCAGTTTGCGGACTCCGAATTCACCCCTCCACTTT.